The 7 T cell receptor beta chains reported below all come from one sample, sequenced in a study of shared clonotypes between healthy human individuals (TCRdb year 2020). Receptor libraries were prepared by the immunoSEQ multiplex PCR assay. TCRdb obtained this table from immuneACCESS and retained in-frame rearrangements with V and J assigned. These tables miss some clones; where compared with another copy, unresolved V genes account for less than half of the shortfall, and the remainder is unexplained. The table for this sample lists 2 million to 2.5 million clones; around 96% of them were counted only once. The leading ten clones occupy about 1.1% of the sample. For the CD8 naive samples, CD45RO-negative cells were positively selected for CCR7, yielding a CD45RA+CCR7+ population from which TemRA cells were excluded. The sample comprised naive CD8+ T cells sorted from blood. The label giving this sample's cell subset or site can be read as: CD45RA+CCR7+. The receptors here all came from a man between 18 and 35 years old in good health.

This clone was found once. The DNA of the CDR3 is TGTGCCAGCAGTGGACAGTTCCTCGGGGCTGAAGCTTTCTTT. It yields the protein CASSGQFLGAEAFF. The chain couples TRBV6-5 to TRBJ1-1, with D maybe TRBD1 (6 bases). CDR3 length: 14 amino acids. Looked up from germline, CDR1 is MNHEY and CDR2 is SVGAGI. The V end was cut by 5 bases, the J end by 6 bases, with 16 bases between.

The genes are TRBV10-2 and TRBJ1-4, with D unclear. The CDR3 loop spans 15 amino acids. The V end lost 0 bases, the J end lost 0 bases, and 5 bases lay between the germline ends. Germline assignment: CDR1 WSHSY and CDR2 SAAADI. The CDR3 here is CASSESGATNEKLFF. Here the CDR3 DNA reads TGCGCCAGCAGTGAGTCTGGAGCAACTAATGAAAAACTGTTTTTT.

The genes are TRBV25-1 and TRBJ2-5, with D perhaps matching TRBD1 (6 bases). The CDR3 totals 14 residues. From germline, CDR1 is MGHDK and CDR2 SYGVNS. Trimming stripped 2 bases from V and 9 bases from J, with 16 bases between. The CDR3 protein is CASSEEGVPEPQYF. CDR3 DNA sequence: TGTGCCAGCAGTGAAGAGGGGGTCCCCGAGCCCCAGTACTTC.

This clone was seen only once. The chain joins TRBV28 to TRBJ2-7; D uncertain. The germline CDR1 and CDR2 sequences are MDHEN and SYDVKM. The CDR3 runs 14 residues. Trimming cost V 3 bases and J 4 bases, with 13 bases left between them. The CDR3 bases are TGTGCCAGCAGTTTGCGGATCGCTATGTACGAGCAGTACTTC. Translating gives CASSLRIAMYEQYF.

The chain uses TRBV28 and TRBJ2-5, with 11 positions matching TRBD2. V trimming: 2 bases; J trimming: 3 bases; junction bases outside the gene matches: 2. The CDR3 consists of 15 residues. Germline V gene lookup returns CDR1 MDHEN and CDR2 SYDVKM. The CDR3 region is CASSLTSGGKETQYF. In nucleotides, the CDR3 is TGTGCCAGCAGTTTAACTAGCGGGGGAAAAGAGACCCAGTACTTC.

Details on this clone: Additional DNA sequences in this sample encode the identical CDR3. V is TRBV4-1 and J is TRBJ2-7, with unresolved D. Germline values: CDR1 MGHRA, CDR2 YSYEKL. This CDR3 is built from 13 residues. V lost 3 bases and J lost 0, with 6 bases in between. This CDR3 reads CASSQDSSYEQYF. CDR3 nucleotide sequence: TGCGCCAGCAGCCAGGATTCCTCCTACGAGCAGTACTTC.

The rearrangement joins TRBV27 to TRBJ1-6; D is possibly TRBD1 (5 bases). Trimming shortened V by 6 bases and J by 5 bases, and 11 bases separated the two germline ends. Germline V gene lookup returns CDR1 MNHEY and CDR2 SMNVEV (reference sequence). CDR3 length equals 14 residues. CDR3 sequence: CASRDSVDNSPLHF. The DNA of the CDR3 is TGTGCCAGCAGAGACAGCGTAGATAATTCACCCCTCCACTTT.